This T cell receptor (beta chain) was retrieved from a study of CD8 T cells in acute hepatitis C reinfection. Study findings and constraints: Bulk TCRbeta-only sequencing left public clonotype pairing undetermined. Regardless of outcome, more than ten public clonotypes appeared, one using V04-02/J02-02.

To note about this clone: Its antigen is unidentified.

Germline lookup yields CDR1 GTSNPN and CDR2 SVGIG (reference sequence). The V and J ends lost 4 bases and 0 bases respectively, with 7 bases between them. This CDR3 region has 13 residues. The table came from immunoSEQ multiplex PCR; TCRdb's copy has only in-frame clones and leaves some out. This sample has about 38,000 clones, with approximately 90% found just once. Time point of the sample: naive CD8 control sorted from an acute-time-point sample. This receptor was obtained from a man under 40 with chronic hepatitis C. V usage is TRBV30 and J usage is TRBJ1-3; D is unresolved. The specimen was naive CD8+ T cells from PBMCs. The CDR3 sequence is CAWKGSSGNTIYF. The CDR3 DNA reads as TGTGCCTGGAAGGGTAGCTCTGGAAACACCATATATTTT.